These T cell receptor beta chains were read from a single sample in a study of identifying expanded T cells in peripheral blood. Clones were read by immunoSEQ multiplex PCR, and TCRdb kept only the in-frame ones, dropping some. This table holds some 78,000 clones, 84% found once. Sequencing input: blood. Receptors were obtained from a person aged 18 to 75 in good health. CDR3s include the opening cysteine and the closing phenylalanine or tryptophan. D genes are given only for firm matches. Some rows mark clone size as missing; the rest say once, few, many or name a class of expanded clone.

V	D	size	J	DNA	CDR3
TRBV6-4	.	many	TRBJ2-3	TGTGCCAGCAGTGAAGAGGGGAGCACAGATACGCAGTATTTT	CASSEEGSTDTQYF
TRBV19	.	.	TRBJ2-1	TGTGCCAGTAGAACCTCCGGCCATGAGCAGTTCTTC	CASRTSGHEQFF
TRBV7-8	.	.	TRBJ2-1	TGTGCCAGCAGCGGAACCGGGGCTCACAATGAGCAGTTCTTC	CASSGTGAHNEQFF
TRBV28	TRBD1	.	TRBJ1-2	TGTGCCAGCAGCCATGGACAGGTCCAGCTCTATGGCTACACCTTC	CASSHGQVQLYGYTF
TRBV7-9	TRBD1	.	TRBJ1-4	TGTGCCAGCAGCTCGACAGGGATTGATGAAAAACTGTTTTTT	CASSSTGIDEKLFF
TRBV7-3	.	.	TRBJ2-1	TGTGCCAGCAGCCGTGGGCCTGGGGACAATGAGCAGTTCTTC	CASSRGPGDNEQFF
TRBV21-1	.	.	TRBJ2-2	TGTGCCAGCAGCAGATTAACAGGGAACACCGGGGAGCTGTTTTTT	CASSRLTGNTGELFF
TRBV5-4	TRBD1	.	TRBJ2-7	TGTGCCAGCAGCTTGGATGTACAGGGGAGCTCCTACGAGCAGTACTTC	CASSLDVQGSSYEQYF
TRBV11-2	.	.	TRBJ2-7	TGTGCCAGCAGCTTAGCCTCAGGGATCTACGAGCAGTACTTC	CASSLASGIYEQYF
TRBV7-9	TRBD1	.	TRBJ2-1	TGTGCCAGCAGCTTAGCGCAAGACAGGGGGTACAATGAGCAGTTCTTC	CASSLAQDRGYNEQFF
TRBV6-4	.	.	TRBJ2-2	TGTGCCAGCAGTGTCCAAGACTCCGCAACCGGGGAGCTGTTTTTT	CASSVQDSATGELFF
TRBV9	TRBD2	.	TRBJ2-2	TGTGCCAGCAGCGTACGGTTAGCGGGAGGGAACACCGGGGAGCTGTTTTTT	CASSVRLAGGNTGELFF
TRBV5-1	TRBD2	.	TRBJ2-1	TGCGCCAGCAGCTTCGGGGGACTAGCGGGAGCATACAATGAGCAGTTCTTC	CASSFGGLAGAYNEQFF
TRBV4-3	TRBD1	.	TRBJ2-1	TGCGCCAGCAGCCTTGCAGACAGGGGGCCCTACAATGAGCAGTTCTTC	CASSLADRGPYNEQFF
TRBV2	.	once	TRBJ2-7	TGTGCCAGCAGTGTTGACAGAACCTACGAGCAGTACTTC	CASSVDRTYEQYF
TRBV7-2	.	.	TRBJ2-5	TGTGCCAGCAGCCTAGGGGCGGTGCGAGAGACCCAGTACTTC	CASSLGAVRETQYF
TRBV29-1	.	.	TRBJ2-1	TGCAGCGCCCCCAACTTGGGATACAATGAGCAGTTCTTC	CSAPNLGYNEQFF
TRBV2	.	once	TRBJ2-3	TGTGCCAGCAGTGACATGGATACGCAGTATTTT	CASSDMDTQYF
TRBV9	TRBD2	.	TRBJ2-7	TGTGCCAGCAGCTCCCGAGCGGGAAGCTCCTACGAGCAGTACTTC	CASSSRAGSSYEQYF
TRBV5-6	.	.	TRBJ2-5	TGTGCCAGCAGCTTGTGGTCGGGAGTGTGGGAAGAGACCCAGTACTTC	CASSLWSGVWEETQYF
TRBV6-6	.	.	TRBJ1-5	TGTGCCAGCAGATATGAAGATCAGCCCCAGCATTTT	CASRYEDQPQHF
TRBV19	TRBD2	.	TRBJ2-1	TGTGCCAGTAGTATTAAACGGGGTAGCGGGAGCTCCTACAATGAGCAGTTCTTC	CASSIKRGSGSSYNEQFF
TRBV30	.	.	TRBJ1-4	TGTGCCTGGAGTGTACTGGCAGGGGATGAAAAACTGTTTTTT	CAWSVLAGDEKLFF
TRBV11-3	.	.	TRBJ2-7	TGTGCCAGCAGCTTAGTGAAGGAGCAGCTTTCCTACGAGCAGTACTTC	CASSLVKEQLSYEQYF
TRBV28	.	.	TRBJ1-5	TGTGCCAGCAGTTTAGGCCAATTCAATCAGCCCCAGCATTTT	CASSLGQFNQPQHF
TRBV11-2	.	.	TRBJ1-1	TGTGCCAGCAGCTTACGGGGGGTAAATACTGAAGCTTTCTTT	CASSLRGVNTEAFF
TRBV11-3	TRBD1	.	TRBJ2-7	TGTGCCAGCAGCTGGGACAGGGAGGGCGAGCAGTACTTC	CASSWDREGEQYF
TRBV28	.	few	TRBJ1-1	TGTGCCAGCAGTTTCTCCGACAGATCTAAGGAAGCTTTCTTT	CASSFSDRSKEAFF
TRBV7-8	TRBD1	few	TRBJ2-1	TGTGCCAGCAGCTTCCGGACAGGGTACAATGAGCAGTTCTTC	CASSFRTGYNEQFF
TRBV5-6	.	.	TRBJ2-5	TGTGCCAGCAGCTTGGTTGAGGACGTCGGAGAGACCCAGTACTTC	CASSLVEDVGETQYF
TRBV27	.	.	TRBJ2-2	TGTGCCAGCAGTTTTGCCCAATTGACCGGGGAGCTGTTTTTT	CASSFAQLTGELFF
TRBV13	.	once	TRBJ1-5	TGTGCCAGCAGCTCCGGGCCAGCTCAGCCCCAGCATTTT	CASSSGPAQPQHF
TRBV11-2	TRBD2	.	TRBJ2-1	TGTGCCAGCAGCGAACTAGCGGCCTTAAGCTCCTACAATGAGCAGTTCTTC	CASSELAALSSYNEQFF
TRBV10-2	.	.	TRBJ1-1	TGCGCCAGCAATGCGCAGGGACTGAACACTGAAGCTTTCTTT	CASNAQGLNTEAFF
TRBV11-2	TRBD1	few	TRBJ2-3	TGTGCCAGCAGCTCTTACAGGGGGATGATAGATACGCAGTATTTT	CASSSYRGMIDTQYF
TRBV19	TRBD1	.	TRBJ2-7	TGTGCCAGTAGTTTGACAGGGGGCCTCTACGAGCAGTACTTC	CASSLTGGLYEQYF
TRBV2	TRBD2	.	TRBJ2-3	TGTGCCACCGGACTAGCGGGAAGCACAGATACGCAGTATTTT	CATGLAGSTDTQYF
TRBV19	TRBD2	.	TRBJ2-2	TGTGCCAGTAGTTACGACGGGCGGGAGAGGATCGGGGAGCTGTTTTTT	CASSYDGRERIGELFF
TRBV19	TRBD1	.	TRBJ2-6	TGTGCCAGTAGTCCCGAAGCCAGGGGGTCCTCTGGGGCCAACGTCCTGACTTTC	CASSPEARGSSGANVLTF
TRBV29-1	TRBD2	.	TRBJ2-7	TGCAGCGTTGTCCGACTAGCGGGAGACTTTAGCGAGCAGTACTTC	CSVVRLAGDFSEQYF
TRBV5-1	.	.	TRBJ1-2	TGCGCCAGCAGCTTGGGACACGGCAATGGTGGCTACACCTTC	CASSLGHGNGGYTF
TRBV6-5	TRBD2	once	TRBJ2-7	TGTGCCAGCACCCCGGGACTAGCGGGAGGGAAGCAGTACTTC	CASTPGLAGGKQYF
TRBV7-9	.	.	TRBJ2-3	TGTGCCAGCAGCTTAGCGGTTAACACAGATACGCAGTATTTT	CASSLAVNTDTQYF
TRBV28	TRBD2	.	TRBJ2-1	TGTGCCAGCAGTATAACGACTAGCGGGCGCTACAATGAGCAGTTCTTC	CASSITTSGRYNEQFF
TRBV9	TRBD2	.	TRBJ2-1	TGTGCCAGCAGCGTAGACGGGACTAGCTATGAGCAGTTCTTC	CASSVDGTSYEQFF
TRBV28	.	.	TRBJ2-6	TGTGCCAGCAGTTTTGGTTTAGGGGGAAACTCTGGGGCCAACGTCCTGACTTTC	CASSFGLGGNSGANVLTF
TRBV7-2	.	.	TRBJ1-4	TGTGCCAGCAGCCAGGCTGGGTTTGAAAAACTGTTTTTT	CASSQAGFEKLFF
TRBV4-2	.	.	TRBJ1-4	TGTGCCAGCAGCCAAGATAAGTACATAAATGAAAAACTGTTTTTT	CASSQDKYINEKLFF
TRBV28	TRBD2	.	TRBJ2-1	TGTGCCAGCAGTCCAAGACTAGCGGGAGTCGAAAATGAGCAGTTCTTC	CASSPRLAGVENEQFF
TRBV4-1	TRBD1	once	TRBJ2-2	TGCGCCAGCAGCCAAGAGCAGGGGGAGAAGGGGGAGCTGTTTTTT	CASSQEQGEKGELFF